This T cell receptor beta chain comes out of a study of CD8 T cells in ankylosing spondylitis. Study results and caveats: Previously reported in reactive arthritis synovial fluid and blood were some of the motif variants. Disease-linked clones displayed a CD8+ phenotype and appeared relatively rarely in peripheral blood. Enrichment of disease-linked clones was reportedly significant in matched ankylosing spondylitis synovial fluid. What seemed typical of ankylosing spondylitis blood was a TCR beta motif built from about 8 highly homologous variants.

V lost 7 bases to trimming and J lost 6 bases; unmatched junction nucleotides: 5. The germline CDR1 and CDR2 sequences are MDHEN and SYDVKM. CDR3 length: 13 amino acids. This clonotype was observed a handful of times. Its antigen remains unknown. Preparation of TCR beta libraries was done by quantitative 5'-RACE with molecular barcodes. TCRdb independently ran MiXCR on the 5' RACE reads; one entry per CDR3 protein. Of over 700,000 distinct CDR3 sequences in the sample, around 20% were seen once. This chain joins TRBV28 and TRBJ2-4; 8 positions agree with TRBD2. The sequence was obtained from a male donor with ankylosing spondylitis. Sequencing used blood, either unsorted or a sorted T cell fraction (not recorded which). The CDR3 spells CASNPGGGNIQYF. CDR3 DNA: TGTGCCAGCAATCCGGGAGGGGGAAACATTCAGTACTTC.